These 13 T cell receptor beta chains share one sample of origin, sequenced in a study of shared clonotypes between healthy human individuals. Libraries were prepared by immunoSEQ multiplex PCR; TCRdb keeps only in-frame clonotypes and omits some of them. The sample yields more than 600,000 clones, 90% to 95% seen once. Naive CD8 cells comprised CD45RO-negative, CCR7-positively selected cells, excluding terminally differentiated effector memory CD45RA+ cells. Sequencing was done on a sample of naive CD8+ T cells sorted from blood. All receptors derive from a man aged 25-40 years in good health.

The chain carries TRBV29-1 and TRBJ2-3; 7 bases match TRBD1. The CDR3 length is 16 residues. CDR1 and CDR2 (germline): SQVTM, ANQGSEA. After removal of 7 bases from V and 0 bases from J, the junction contained 13 bases not matched to a gene. The CDR3 region has the DNA TGCAGCGCCGCCAAAAGACAGGGAACTAGCACAGATACGCAGTATTTT. Its protein product is CSAAKRQGTSTDTQYF.

J is TRBJ2-1 and V is TRBV10-3; TRBD2 matches 15 bases. The V gene end was trimmed by 6 bases and the J gene end by 7 bases; junction bases not matched to a gene: 4. Germline loops: CDR1 ENHRY, CDR2 SYGVKD. The CDR3 has 15 residues. As DNA, the CDR3 is TGTGCCATCAGCCTTGGACTAGCGGGAGGGAATGAGCAGTTCTTC. Its protein is CAISLGLAGGNEQFF.

The rearrangement uses TRBV5-1 and TRBJ2-1; D possibly corresponds to TRBD2 (5 bases). The V gene lost 4 bases and the J gene lost 7 bases, with 9 bases spanning the gap. The V gene's germline CDR1 is SGHRS and CDR2 YFSETQ. This CDR3 region has 12 residues. The CDR3 DNA reads TGCGCCAGCAGCCTGGGAGCGAATGAGCAGTTCTTC. Amino acid sequence: CASSLGANEQFF.

This clone was seen only a few times. The chain is built from TRBV28 and TRBJ2-2; D gene ambiguous. This CDR3 is 15 amino acids long. Per the germline V gene, CDR1 is MDHEN and CDR2 is SYDVKM. Trimming cost V 7 bases and J 3 bases, with 15 bases left between them. The CDR3 loop reads CASKLLAPDTGELFF. The DNA of the CDR3 is TGTGCCAGCAAATTATTAGCCCCTGACACCGGGGAGCTGTTTTTT.

The gene calls are TRBV11-2 and TRBJ1-4; 12 bases are a match to TRBD1. The CDR3 runs 15 residues. J gave up 7 bases and V 1 base, and 1 base lay outside the gene matches. Germline loops: CDR1 SGHAT, CDR2 FQNNGV. The CDR3 DNA follows: TGTGCCAGCAGCTTAGGGGACAGGGGGCGTGAAAAACTGTTTTTT. This codes for CASSLGDRGREKLFF.

This clone has only one observation. V gene TRBV14 combines with J gene TRBJ1-2; D is ambiguous. The CDR3 has 13 residues. V was clipped by 5 bases and J by 6 bases, with 13 bases between them. The germline CDR1 and CDR2 sequences are SGHDN and FVKESK. The CDR3 DNA is TGTGCCAGCAGCTCGAGCAGGCCTCATGGCTACACCTTC. It is translated as CASSSSRPHGYTF.

The chain joins TRBV7-9 to TRBJ2-7, with 7 bases aligning to TRBD2. V was pared by 3 bases and J by 0 bases, with 2 bases of the junction left unmatched. The CDR3 runs 14 residues. Germline V gene sequence: CDR1 SEHNR, CDR2 FQNEAQ (reference sequence). The CDR3 loop reads CASSFGDYSYEQYF. As DNA, the CDR3 is TGTGCCAGCAGCTTCGGGGACTACTCCTACGAGCAGTACTTC.

The chain couples TRBV30 to TRBJ2-5; D perhaps matches TRBD2 (5 bases). CDR1 GTSNPN and CDR2 SVGIG come from the germline V gene (reference sequence). The CDR3 loop spans 14 amino acids. Trimming removed 4 bases at V and 2 bases at J, with 14 bases between. CDR3 residues: CAWMDQWEQETQYF. DNA for the CDR3: TGTGCCTGGATGGACCAATGGGAGCAAGAGACCCAGTACTTC.

The chain has TRBV2 and TRBJ2-7; unclear D gene. Germline lookup yields CDR1 SNHLY and CDR2 FYNNEI. The CDR3 covers 12 residues. The V and J ends lost 3 bases and 4 bases respectively, with 7 bases between them. The CDR3 here is CASSDGSYEQYF. Written as DNA, the CDR3 is TGTGCCAGCAGTGACGGGTCGTACGAGCAGTACTTC.

The CDR3 bases are TGTGCCAGCAGCTTAGGGATCGGGGAGCTGTTTTTT. Protein product: CASSLGIGELFF. This rearrangement joins TRBV7-9 to TRBJ2-2; D ambiguous. V was shortened by 1 base and J by 7 bases, with 4 bases between the two germline ends. This CDR3 spans 12 amino acids. CDR1 SEHNR and CDR2 FQNEAQ come from the germline V gene (reference sequence).

The rearrangement uses TRBV7-9 and TRBJ1-5; TRBD1 matches at 7 bases. V gave up 5 bases and J gave up 6 bases; unmatched junction bases: 10. This CDR3 contains 15 residues. CDR1 and CDR2 from the germline V gene are SEHNR and FQNEAQ (reference sequence). The CDR3 loop reads CASSSRQGPPQPQHF. In DNA, the CDR3 is TGTGCCAGCAGCAGCAGACAGGGACCGCCTCAGCCCCAGCATTTT.

The V gene is TRBV11-1, the J gene TRBJ2-2; D ambiguous. The CDR3 totals 11 residues. The germline V gene has CDR1 SGHAT and CDR2 FQDESV (reference sequence). V was pared by 10 bases and J by 4 bases, with 7 bases between. The chain's CDR3 is CATQATGELFF. Here the CDR3 DNA reads TGTGCCACCCAGGCCACCGGGGAGCTGTTTTTT.

This chain uses TRBV5-1 with TRBJ1-4; D gene unclear. V was clipped by 2 bases and J by 3 bases, with 5 bases between them. Germline CDR1 reads SGHRS; CDR2 reads YFSETQ. This CDR3 is 13 amino acids long. The CDR3 nucleotides are TGCGCCAGCAGCTTATTGGCTAATGAAAAACTGTTTTTT. Translated: CASSLLANEKLFF.